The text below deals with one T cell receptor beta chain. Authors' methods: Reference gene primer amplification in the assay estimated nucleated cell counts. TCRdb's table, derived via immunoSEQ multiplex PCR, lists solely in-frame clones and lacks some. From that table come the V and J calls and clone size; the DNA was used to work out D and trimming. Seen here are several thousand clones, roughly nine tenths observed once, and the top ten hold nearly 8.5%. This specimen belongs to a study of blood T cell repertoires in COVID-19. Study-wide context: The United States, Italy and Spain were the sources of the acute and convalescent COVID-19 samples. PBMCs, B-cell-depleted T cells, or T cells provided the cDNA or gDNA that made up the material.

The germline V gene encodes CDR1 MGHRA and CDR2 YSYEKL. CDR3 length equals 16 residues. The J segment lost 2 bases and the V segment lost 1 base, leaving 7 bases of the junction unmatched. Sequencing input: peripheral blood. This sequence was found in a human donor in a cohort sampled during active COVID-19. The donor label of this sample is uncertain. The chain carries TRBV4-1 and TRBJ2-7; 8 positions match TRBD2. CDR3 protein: CASSQAAAGVTYEQYF. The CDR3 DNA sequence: TGCGCCAGCAGCCAAGCGGCAGCGGGGGTTACCTACGAGCAGTACTTC.